The sequence of this T cell receptor (beta chain) was determined in a study of T cell repertoires in cytomegalovirus infection (dated by TCRdb to about 2019). Context from the whole study: Alongside well-studied HLA-B-restricted epitopes, the peptide stimulations were aimed at recently identified HLA-C-restricted CMV epitopes, whose presentation resists viral immunomodulation. The HLA type of each donor mattered for the analysis, because public TCR beta signatures pointed to carriage of CMV infection along with the matching HLA type. Study-wide findings and limitations: The ex vivo response was dominated by HLA-C-restricted CMV-specific TCR beta clonotypes, which also provided the single most frequent clonotype in two of eight donors. In both this cohort and an independent cohort of approximately 350 donors, the cumulative frequency of public TCR beta family members distinguished carriers of CMV infection plus the relevant HLA type.

The instrument given in TCRdb is Illumina HiSeq 1500. TCRdb ran its own pipeline on the public reads, namely fastp trimming at Q25 and MiXCR clone calling, and kept in-frame beta chains. All rows with the same CDR3 protein become a single entry with the most common DNA and genes. Here the sample has more than 300,000 distinct CDR3 sequences; approximately 30% occur a single time. The top ten constitute roughly 14% of the sample. Measured from the cysteine to the phenylalanine, the CDR3 is 16 residues long. Just the 48-base CDR3 DNA is kept, in frame starting at base 1. For CDR1 and CDR2, the germline V gene (reference sequence) lists MNHEY and SMNVEV. At the junction V is shortened by 5 bases and J by 2 bases, with 18 bases in between. The treatment or condition label corresponds to: in vitro stimulation with specific CMV peptide epitopes to enrich CMV-specific T cells. On this clonotype: The antigen this receptor binds is unknown. No much larger clone exists at a distance of one base, and base qualities are not known.

The sample in question was cultured PBMCs, obtained from culture after CMV antigen stimulation. The rearrangement joined TRBV27 to TRBJ2-5, and perhaps TRBD1 as D gene, on 6 matching bases. This TCR derives from a human donor in good health (CMV status not recorded). Some clones in this sample may be carry-over from other donors' samples. The sequence in DNA is TGTGCCAGCAGTCCTTTGGCGACAGGTCGACAAGAGACCCAGTACTTC. It is translated as CASSPLATGRQETQYF.